This TCR beta chain was captured by sequencing in a study of cytomegalovirus exposure and HLA in healthy donors (dated 2017 in TCRdb). Background on the whole study: In an earlier analysis of fewer than 750 of the donors, 276 Gb of sequence data and 100 million or so unique TCR beta sequences from about 190 million T cells were reported. The later analysis used no new phenotypic data to find candidate immune exposures, relying instead on TCR beta sequences and their occurrence across donors. In a later genetic analysis, genome-wide SNP genotypes for about three fifths of the 666 donors were used, and that subset was treated as a discovery cohort. The study was designed to test whether signatures of past pathogen exposure could be identified by cataloging public T cell receptors. A separate validation cohort of approximately 130 different subjects was used in addition to the approximately 700-subject first cohort. Among roughly 400 genotyped donors of the cohort, an average of approximately 220,000 unique TCR beta nucleotide sequences was sequenced per donor, of which about 18% were non-productive. The study profiled the T cell repertoires of 666 subjects by immunosequencing and related them to cytomegalovirus serostatus. Donor age, sex, ethnicity and CMV serostatus were compiled together with the repertoire data. The study combined high-throughput TCR immunosequencing, statistical association of individual TCRs with disease status, and machine learning to predict cytomegalovirus infection status. Among the roughly 370 genotyped donors, about 85% belonged to the genetic ancestry cluster associated with self-reported Caucasian donors. An early release that covered 500 to 800 HLA-typed donors contained 300 to 350 gigabases of sequencing data and tens of millions of unique TCR sequences. To decide whether each TCR beta V gene segment behaved as functional or pseudogenic, an earlier analysis of some 580 of the donors relied on high-throughput TCR beta sequencing. Every discovery cohort repertoire had been produced on one sequencing platform. To study patterns of TCR occurrence, a later analysis re-analyzed previously published TCR beta repertoires from around 660 donors and added high-resolution HLA genotyping. Typing coverage varied by locus: about 620-630 donors for A, B, C, DRB1 and DQB1; roughly 520 for DQA1; 606 for DPA1; about 450 for DPB1. Because of strong linkage in the cohort, 4 to 6 DR-DQ haplotypes were treated as single units for association and clustering. Class I and class II HLA loci were covered by the typing at four-digit resolution. Points the paper makes about the study in general: HLA typing was unavailable for some donors at each locus, so association tests used only the typed subset. Immune exposure information for the cohort was limited to CMV serostatus. The cohort was sequenced for TCR beta chains only, and without alpha or paired-chain data the features that could be detected were limited. A total of 150 to 200 TCR beta chains were listed by the study as associated with cytomegalovirus. The earlier analysis of 587 of the donors excluded approximately 15 rarely observed V segments, including chromosome 9 orphons, because counts were too low. Roughly uniform sequencing depth across donors was assumed in presence/absence analyses, although this assumption may not hold. According to a later genetic analysis, donors in an Asian-associated ancestry cluster had fewer N-insertions in productive TCRs than the approximately 650-donor mean. In a later genetic analysis, a missense DCLRE1C variant was associated with V-gene and J-gene trimming of TCR beta chains, and the association was replicated in an independent cohort. A later analysis found that most CMV-associated TCR beta chains appeared HLA-restricted, with HLA associations seemingly driven largely by CMV exposure. Some IMGT-functional V segments, including TRBV6-2 and TRBV6-3, could not be distinguished by the 87-base-pair reads and were therefore excluded. The sequencing pipeline was judged likely to have produced a cluster of highly shared sequence variants as a technical artifact. The authors suggested that the approach could potentially be extended to other disease states and immunological phenotypes. A further reported finding was that TCR beta sequences accurately predicted the HLA-A and HLA-B alleles for most subjects in the first cohort. In an earlier analysis of some 540 of the donors, most TCR beta V segments appeared in productive rearrangements about 87% or about 30% of the time, broadly matching IMGT annotations. A later analysis reported that several top co-occurrence clusters appeared linked to parvovirus B19, influenza, CMV and Epstein-Barr virus. Most TCR sequences were observed very rarely across donors, whereas some public TCRs were present in many individuals. Correlated functional status among segregating V segments might reflect linkage disequilibrium, but an unknown experimental factor could not be ruled out. In vitro tests confirmed that three of the cytomegalovirus-associated TCR beta chains recognize cytomegalovirus antigens. A later analysis found that HLA-associated TCR beta chains were more clonally expanded and had lower generation probabilities than equally common non-associated chains. In a later analysis, the rate of TCR association differed among HLA loci, with DRB1 alleles having the most associated TCRs and HLA-C alleles having the fewest. The classifier was reported to diagnose cytomegalovirus status with high specificity and sensitivity in both the original and validation cohorts. Assigning TCR associations to individual alleles was difficult when HLA alleles, especially DR and DQ, strongly co-occurred. A later analysis associated 15,000 to 20,000 TCR beta sequences with specific HLA alleles at a false discovery rate of 0.05.

Receptors were amplified or captured by the immunoSEQ multiplex PCR assay. A mixture of 60 forward primers for TCR Vbeta segments and 13 reverse primers for TCR Jbeta segments was used in the multiplex PCR. Amplification of the CDR3 region of rearranged TCR beta genes was performed with a multiplex PCR assay on genomic DNA. Amplified TCR beta libraries were sequenced as 87-base-pair reads on the Illumina HiSeq System. On the study's bioinformatics: In a later analysis, about 80 million unique TCR beta chains were counted across the approximately 640 repertoires, and around 10 million of these chains were shared by at least two donors. A nearest-neighbor algorithm error-corrected the raw reads and collapsed the reads into unique sequences, merging closely related sequences to remove PCR and sequencing errors. V, D and J gene segments were assigned by aligning CDR3 sequences to IMGT reference sequences. For a sequence to be retained, a match of at least six nucleotides to both a V gene segment and a J gene segment was required. A rearrangement counted as productive if the CDR3 had no stop codons and remained in frame with V and J, and every other rearrangement counted as non-productive. Following IMGT convention, CDR3 was defined as the stretch from the second conserved V-encoded cysteine up to the conserved J-encoded phenylalanine. The earlier analysis of more than 450 of the donors excluded sequences that lacked an unambiguous match to a single V gene segment. In an earlier analysis of a few hundred of the donors, a V segment was called functional when productive rearrangements were above 56.7%, and segregating when the standard deviation between donors exceeded 5%. A statistical classification framework was developed to diagnose cytomegalovirus status using the catalog of TCR beta chain sequences. In a later analysis, V and J genes were assigned by comparing TCR nucleotide sequences against IMGT/GENE-DB human TR gene sequences. Using the TCRdist pipeline, a later analysis assigned CDR3 sequences along with most-parsimonious VDJ recombination scenarios. In a later analysis, every TCR beta chain was defined by the combination of its CDR3 amino acid sequence and its V-gene family, and reads without a unique V-gene family were dropped. To address suspected cross-contamination and a sequencing artifact, a later analysis removed 450 to 700 highly shared, low-generation-probability nucleotide sequences. In a later analysis, a clonal expansion index for each public chain was calculated from normalized within-repertoire ranks of inferred template counts. A later analysis computed generation probabilities with a VDJ recombination model fitted to out-of-frame rearrangements, and checked the results against IGoR. In a later analysis, TCR-TCR, TCR-HLA and TCR-CMV co-occurrence was scored with hypergeometric tests, and a repertoire-size bias correction was applied to TCR pairs. In a later analysis, false discovery rates were estimated by permuting HLA or CMV assignments 20 times. A later analysis grouped co-occurring TCRs with DBSCAN, adding TCRdist sequence similarity when clustering within HLA-allele-positive subsets. Co-occurrence clustering excluded repertoires with fewer than 30,000 or more than 120,000 public chains, plus five with anomalous nucleotide sharing. In its TCRdb copy, this immuneACCESS table keeps in-frame sequences only and misses some clones. Where compared with another copy, unresolved V genes explain less than half of these, and the others have no known cause. That table gives V, J and clone size, and the DNA gave D and trimming. The sample table records over 150,000 clones; roughly 73% of these occur just once. The ten largest clones add up to 4.9% of the sample.

The germline V gene gives CDR1 as SGHTS and CDR2 as YDEGEE. Trimming takes 0 bases from V and 10 bases from J, and the germline ends sit 8 bases apart. The cysteine opens and the phenylalanine closes a CDR3 of 12 amino acids. The CDR3 DNA has 36 bases and is translated from base 1. Comment on this clone: Its target antigen remains unknown. No much larger clone exists at a distance of one base, and base qualities are not known.

The cohort was made up of 666 healthy bone marrow donors. At the time of sampling, every cohort member was nominally healthy, though immune exposures that went unrecorded were likely present. The donor tested CMV seronegative, placing the donor among the 350 or so seronegative members of the cohort. A peripheral blood sample was collected from each donor, and TCR beta sequencing was performed on peripheral blood mononuclear cells. Genomic DNA was extracted from the blood cell samples with the Qiagen DNeasy Blood Extraction Kit. Rearrangement joined TRBV5-8 to TRBJ1-5, with the D segment identity uncertain. This TCR was recovered from a male donor in good health and CMV-seronegative. Material for sequencing was PBMCs. The nucleotides read TGTGCCAGCAGCTTGGTTTACAGCCCCCAGCATTTT. Translated, this is CASSLVYSPQHF.